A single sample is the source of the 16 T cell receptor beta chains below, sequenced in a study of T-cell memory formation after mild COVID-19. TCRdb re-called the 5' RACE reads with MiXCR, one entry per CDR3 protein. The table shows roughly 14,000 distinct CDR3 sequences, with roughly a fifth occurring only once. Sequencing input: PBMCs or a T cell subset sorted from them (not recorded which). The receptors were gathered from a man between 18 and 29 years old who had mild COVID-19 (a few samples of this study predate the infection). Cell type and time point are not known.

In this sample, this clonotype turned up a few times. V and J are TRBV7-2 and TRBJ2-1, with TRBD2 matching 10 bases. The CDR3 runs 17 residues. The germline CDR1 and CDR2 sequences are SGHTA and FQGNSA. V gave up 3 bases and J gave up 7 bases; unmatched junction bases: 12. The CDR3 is CASSFLVAGGRSNEQFF. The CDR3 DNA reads TGTGCCAGCAGCTTTCTTGTAGCGGGGGGCCGCTCAAATGAGCAGTTCTTC. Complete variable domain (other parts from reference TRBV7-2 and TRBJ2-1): GAGVSQSPSNKVTEKGKDVELRCDPISGHTALYWYRQSLGQGLEFLIYFQGNSAPDKSGLPSDRFSAERTGGSVSTLTIQRTQQEDSAVYLCASSFLVAGGRSNEQFFGPGTRLTVL.

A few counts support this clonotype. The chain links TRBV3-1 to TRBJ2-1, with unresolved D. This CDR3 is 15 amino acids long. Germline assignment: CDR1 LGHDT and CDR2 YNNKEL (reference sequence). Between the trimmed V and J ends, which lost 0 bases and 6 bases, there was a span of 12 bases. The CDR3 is CASSQELGLGNEQFF. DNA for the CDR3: TGTGCCAGCAGCCAAGAATTGGGCTTGGGCAATGAGCAGTTCTTC.

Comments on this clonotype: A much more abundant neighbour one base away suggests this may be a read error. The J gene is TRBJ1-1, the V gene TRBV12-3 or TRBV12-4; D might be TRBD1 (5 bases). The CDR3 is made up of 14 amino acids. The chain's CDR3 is CARSLEGANTEAFF. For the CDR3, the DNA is TGTGCCAGAAGTTTAGAAGGGGCGAACACTGAAGCTTTCTTT.

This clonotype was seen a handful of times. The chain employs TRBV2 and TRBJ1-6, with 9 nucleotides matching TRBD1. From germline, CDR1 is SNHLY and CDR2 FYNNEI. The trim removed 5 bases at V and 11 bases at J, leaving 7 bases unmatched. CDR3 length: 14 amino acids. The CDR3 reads CASSYGTGNTPLHF. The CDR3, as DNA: TGTGCCAGCAGTTACGGGACAGGGAATACACCCCTCCACTTT. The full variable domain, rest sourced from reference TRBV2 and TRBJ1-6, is EPEVTQTPSHQVTQMGQEVILRCVPISNHLYFYWYRQILGQKVEFLVSFYNNEISEKSEIFDDQFSVERPDGSNFTLKIRSTKLEDSAMYFCASSYGTGNTPLHFGNGTRLTVT.

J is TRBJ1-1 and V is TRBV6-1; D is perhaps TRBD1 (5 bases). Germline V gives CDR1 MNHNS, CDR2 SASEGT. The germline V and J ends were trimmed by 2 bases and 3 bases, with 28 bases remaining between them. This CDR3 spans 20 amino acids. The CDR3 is CASSEWAQGETPGSDTEAFF. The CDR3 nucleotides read TGTGCCAGCAGTGAATGGGCCCAGGGCGAAACCCCTGGGTCGGACACTGAAGCTTTCTTT.

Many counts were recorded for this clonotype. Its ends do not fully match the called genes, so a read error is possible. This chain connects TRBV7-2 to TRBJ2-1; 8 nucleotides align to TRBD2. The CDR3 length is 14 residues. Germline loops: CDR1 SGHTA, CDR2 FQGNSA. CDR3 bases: TGTGCCAGCAGCTTGTGGCTAGCGGGCCCAGAAGGGGTCTTC. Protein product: CASSLWLAGPEGVF.

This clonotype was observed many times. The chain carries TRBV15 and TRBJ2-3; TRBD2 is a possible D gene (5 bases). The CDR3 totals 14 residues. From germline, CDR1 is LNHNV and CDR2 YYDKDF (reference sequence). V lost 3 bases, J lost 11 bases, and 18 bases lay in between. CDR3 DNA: TGTGCCACCAGCAGGCCCCCGATCGGGAAGGTGCAGTATTTT. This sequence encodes CATSRPPIGKVQYF.

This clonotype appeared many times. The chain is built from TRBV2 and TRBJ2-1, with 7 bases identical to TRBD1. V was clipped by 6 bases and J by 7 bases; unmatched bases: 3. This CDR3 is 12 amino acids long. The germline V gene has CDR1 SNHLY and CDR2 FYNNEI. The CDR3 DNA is TGTGCCAGCAGGGTACAGGGGAATGAGCAGTTCTTC. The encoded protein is CASRVQGNEQFF.

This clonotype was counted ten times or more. This chain's CDR3 is CASSFGAQETQYF. The CDR3 DNA follows: TGTGCCAGCAGTTTCGGGGCCCAAGAGACCCAGTACTTC. This chain links TRBV12-3 or TRBV12-4 with TRBJ2-5; D possibly uses TRBD1 or TRBD2 (5 bases each). V lost 3 bases and J lost 1, with 6 bases in between. The CDR3 is 13 amino acids.

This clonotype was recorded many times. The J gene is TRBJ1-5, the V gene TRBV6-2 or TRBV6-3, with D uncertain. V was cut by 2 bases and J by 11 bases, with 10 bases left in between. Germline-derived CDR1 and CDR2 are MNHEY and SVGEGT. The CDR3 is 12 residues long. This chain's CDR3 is CASSYEGRSQHF. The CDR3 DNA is TGTGCCAGCAGTTACGAAGGGCGGTCCCAGCATTTT.

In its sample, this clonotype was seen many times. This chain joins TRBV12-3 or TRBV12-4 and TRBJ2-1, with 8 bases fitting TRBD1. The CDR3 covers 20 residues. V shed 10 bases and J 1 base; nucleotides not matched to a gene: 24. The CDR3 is CATRPWPDRVIGGSYNEQFF. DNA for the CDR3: TGTGCCACTCGCCCTTGGCCGGACAGGGTTATAGGCGGGTCCTACAATGAGCAGTTCTTC.

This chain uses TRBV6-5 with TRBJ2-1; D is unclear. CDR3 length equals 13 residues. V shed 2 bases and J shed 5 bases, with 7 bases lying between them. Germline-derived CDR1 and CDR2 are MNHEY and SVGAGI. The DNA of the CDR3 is TGTGCCAGCAGTTACGACTGGAACAATGAGCAGTTCTTC. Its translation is CASSYDWNNEQFF.

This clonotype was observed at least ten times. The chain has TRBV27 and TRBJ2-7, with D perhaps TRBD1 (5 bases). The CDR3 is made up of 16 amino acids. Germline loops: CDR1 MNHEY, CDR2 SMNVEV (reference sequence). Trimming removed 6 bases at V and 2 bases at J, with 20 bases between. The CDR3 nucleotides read TGTGCCAGCAGCATCCGGGCAGGGAACCCTACCTACGAGCAGTACTTC. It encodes CASSIRAGNPTYEQYF.

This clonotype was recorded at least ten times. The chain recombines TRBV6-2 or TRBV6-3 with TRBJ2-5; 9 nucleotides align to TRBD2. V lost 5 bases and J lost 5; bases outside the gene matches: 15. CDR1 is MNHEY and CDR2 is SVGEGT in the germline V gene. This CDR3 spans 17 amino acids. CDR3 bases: TGTGCCAGCAGTCAATTCCCAGCGGGGGGCACAAAGGAGACCCAGTACTTC. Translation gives CASSQFPAGGTKETQYF.

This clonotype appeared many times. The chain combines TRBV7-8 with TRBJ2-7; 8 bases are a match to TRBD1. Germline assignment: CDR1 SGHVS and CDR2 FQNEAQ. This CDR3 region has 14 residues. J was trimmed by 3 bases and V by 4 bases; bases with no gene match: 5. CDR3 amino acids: CASSSTGGYYEQYF. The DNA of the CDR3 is TGTGCCAGCAGCTCAACAGGGGGTTACTACGAGCAGTACTTC.

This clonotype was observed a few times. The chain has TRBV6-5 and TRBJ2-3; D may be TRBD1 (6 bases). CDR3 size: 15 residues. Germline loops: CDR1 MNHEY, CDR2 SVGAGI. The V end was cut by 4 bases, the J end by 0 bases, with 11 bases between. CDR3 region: CASSSGTLSTDTQYF. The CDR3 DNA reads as TGTGCCAGCAGTTCGGGGACACTTAGCACAGATACGCAGTATTTT.